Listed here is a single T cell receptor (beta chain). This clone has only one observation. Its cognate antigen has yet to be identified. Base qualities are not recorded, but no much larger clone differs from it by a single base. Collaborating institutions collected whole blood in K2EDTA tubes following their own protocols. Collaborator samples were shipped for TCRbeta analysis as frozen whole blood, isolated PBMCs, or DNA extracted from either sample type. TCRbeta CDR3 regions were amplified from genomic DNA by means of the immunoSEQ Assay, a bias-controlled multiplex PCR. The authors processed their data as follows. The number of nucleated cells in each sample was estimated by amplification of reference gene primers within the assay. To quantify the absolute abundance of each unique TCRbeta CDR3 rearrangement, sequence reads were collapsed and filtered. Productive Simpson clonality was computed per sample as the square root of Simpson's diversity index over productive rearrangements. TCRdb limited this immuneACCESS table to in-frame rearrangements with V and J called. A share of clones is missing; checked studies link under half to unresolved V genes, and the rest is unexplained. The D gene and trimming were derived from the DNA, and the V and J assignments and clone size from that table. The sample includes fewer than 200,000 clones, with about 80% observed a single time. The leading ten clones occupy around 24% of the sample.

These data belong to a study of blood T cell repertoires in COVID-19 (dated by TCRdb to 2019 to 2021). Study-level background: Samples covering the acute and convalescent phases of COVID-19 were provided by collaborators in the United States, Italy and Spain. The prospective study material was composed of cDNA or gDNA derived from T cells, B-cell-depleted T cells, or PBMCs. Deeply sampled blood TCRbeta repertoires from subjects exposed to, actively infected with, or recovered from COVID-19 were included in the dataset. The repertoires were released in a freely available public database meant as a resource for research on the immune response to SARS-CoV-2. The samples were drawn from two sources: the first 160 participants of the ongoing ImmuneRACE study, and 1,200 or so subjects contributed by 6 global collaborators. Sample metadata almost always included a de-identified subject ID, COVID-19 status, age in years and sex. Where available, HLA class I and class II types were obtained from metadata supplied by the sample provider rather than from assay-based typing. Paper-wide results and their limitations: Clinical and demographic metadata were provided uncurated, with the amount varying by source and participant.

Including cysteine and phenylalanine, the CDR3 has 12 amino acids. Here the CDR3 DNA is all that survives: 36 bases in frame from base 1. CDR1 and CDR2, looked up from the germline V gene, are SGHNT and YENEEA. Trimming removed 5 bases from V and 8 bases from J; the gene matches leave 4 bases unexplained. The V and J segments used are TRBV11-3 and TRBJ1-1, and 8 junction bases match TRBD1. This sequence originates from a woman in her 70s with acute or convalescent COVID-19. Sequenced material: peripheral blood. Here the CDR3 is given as CASSRRDREAFF. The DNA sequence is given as TGTGCCAGCAGCCGACGGGACAGGGAAGCTTTCTTT.